This is a list of T cell receptor beta chains from one sample in a study of cytomegalovirus exposure and HLA in healthy donors. Profiled with immunoSEQ multiplex PCR; TCRdb holds only in-frame clones, not every one. The sample yields around 130,000 clones, 80% seen once. The sample taken for sequencing was PBMCs. These TCRs come from a man aged 30 to 39 in good health and CMV-seronegative. Both conserved end residues are part of each CDR3. The order of the fields is clone size, V gene, D gene, J gene, CDR3 DNA, CDR3 protein. D genes are given only for firm matches. Only part of the rows carry a size: once, few, many, or a class if the clone is expanded.

NA,TRBV7-9,NA,TRBJ2-1,TGTGCCAGCATCTCCCCGAATGAGCAGTTCTTC,CASISPNEQFF
NA,TRBV30,NA,TRBJ1-1,TGTGCCTGGGCTCGGGGGAGGGCAGCGAACACTGAAGCTTTCTTT,CAWARGRAANTEAFF
NA,TRBV2,TRBD2,TRBJ2-1,TGTGCCAGCAGTAACTTCGACTCACCGGGACTAGCGGGGGGGCGGGCCTACAATGAGCAGTTCTTC,CASSNFDSPGLAGGRAYNEQFF
NA,TRBV28,NA,TRBJ1-1,TGTGCCAGCAGTCCGACCGACACCCTTGAAGCTTTCTTT,CASSPTDTLEAFF
NA,TRBV11-2,TRBD2,TRBJ2-2,TGTGCCAGCAGCCCGCGAGGACTAGCGGGGGGTGGCACCGGGGAGCTGTTTTTT,CASSPRGLAGGGTGELFF
NA,TRBV30,NA,TRBJ2-2,TGTGCCTGGAGTGTCGGGTATGGCTGGGAGAGCAGGCTCACCGGGGAGCTGTTTTTT,CAWSVGYGWESRLTGELFF
NA,TRBV6-4,TRBD2,TRBJ2-2,TGTGCCAGACGGGGGGAGAACACCGGGGAGCTGTTTTTT,CARRGENTGELFF
NA,TRBV28,NA,TRBJ2-5,TGTGCCAGCAGTACTACTAGCCCTGAGACCCAGTACTTC,CASSTTSPETQYF
NA,TRBV2,NA,TRBJ1-5,TGTGCCAGCACTCCAGGGTTGCATCAGCCCCAGCATTTT,CASTPGLHQPQHF
NA,TRBV9,NA,TRBJ2-2,TGTGCCAGCAGCGACACCCGGGGGGCAACCGGGGAGCTGTTTTTT,CASSDTRGATGELFF
NA,TRBV11-2,NA,TRBJ1-6,TGTGCCAGCAGCCCAAGGGGTTATGCCGATTCACCCCTCCACTTT,CASSPRGYADSPLHF
NA,TRBV30,NA,TRBJ2-1,TGTGCCTGGAGTGTATGGGGCCCCAGGATAGCCTACAATGAGCAGTTCTTC,CAWSVWGPRIAYNEQFF
NA,TRBV6-6,NA,TRBJ2-7,TGTGCCAGCAGTTACGGAACTAATAGCCACTACGAGCAGTACTTC,CASSYGTNSHYEQYF
once,TRBV7-6,TRBD2,TRBJ2-3,TGTGCCAGCAGCCTTCCCGCGGGTAATAGACTAGCGGGGCCTAGCACAGATACGCAGTATTTT,CASSLPAGNRLAGPSTDTQYF
once,TRBV19,NA,TRBJ1-5,TGTGCCAGTAGTATTAATAAGGGGCAGGGACAGCCCCAGCATTTT,CASSINKGQGQPQHF
NA,TRBV5-6,NA,TRBJ2-1,TGTGCCAGCAGCTTGGGGCAGGGTGGGATCAATGAGCAGTTCTTC,CASSLGQGGINEQFF
NA,TRBV2,TRBD1,TRBJ2-6,TGTGCCAGCAGTGTGTGGACAGGATACTCTGGGGCCAACGTCCTGACTTTC,CASSVWTGYSGANVLTF
NA,TRBV6-1,TRBD2,TRBJ2-5,TGTGCCAGCAGTGAAAACACTAGCGGGGGGGAGACCCAGTACTTC,CASSENTSGGETQYF
NA,TRBV30,NA,TRBJ2-1,TGTGCCTGGAGCGATAGGGGTTACAATGAGCAGTTCTTC,CAWSDRGYNEQFF
NA,TRBV28,NA,TRBJ1-1,TGTGCCAGTTCCCCAGTTGGGCGGGTAAAAACCACTGAAGCTTTCTTT,CASSPVGRVKTTEAFF
NA,TRBV5-1,TRBD2,TRBJ2-1,TGCGCCAGCAGCAGAGCGGGGGGGCCCTACAATGAGCAGTTCTTC,CASSRAGGPYNEQFF
NA,TRBV6-1,TRBD1,TRBJ2-3,TGTGCCAGCAGTGTTACCAAGACAGGGGTTGGGTATTTT,CASSVTKTGVGYF
NA,TRBV11-2,NA,TRBJ1-2,TGTGCCAGCAGCTTAGACCATAACTATGGCTACACCTTC,CASSLDHNYGYTF
NA,TRBV28,NA,TRBJ2-3,TGTGCCAGCAGTTTCGGGAAGGGGGCAGATACGCAGTATTTT,CASSFGKGADTQYF
NA,TRBV5-5,TRBD1,TRBJ1-2,TGTGCCAGCGTGGCCCGGACAGGGCAGGGCTACACCTTC,CASVARTGQGYTF
few,TRBV7-8,TRBD1,TRBJ2-5,TGTGCCAGCAGCAAACGGGACAGCCAAGAGACCCAGTACTTC,CASSKRDSQETQYF